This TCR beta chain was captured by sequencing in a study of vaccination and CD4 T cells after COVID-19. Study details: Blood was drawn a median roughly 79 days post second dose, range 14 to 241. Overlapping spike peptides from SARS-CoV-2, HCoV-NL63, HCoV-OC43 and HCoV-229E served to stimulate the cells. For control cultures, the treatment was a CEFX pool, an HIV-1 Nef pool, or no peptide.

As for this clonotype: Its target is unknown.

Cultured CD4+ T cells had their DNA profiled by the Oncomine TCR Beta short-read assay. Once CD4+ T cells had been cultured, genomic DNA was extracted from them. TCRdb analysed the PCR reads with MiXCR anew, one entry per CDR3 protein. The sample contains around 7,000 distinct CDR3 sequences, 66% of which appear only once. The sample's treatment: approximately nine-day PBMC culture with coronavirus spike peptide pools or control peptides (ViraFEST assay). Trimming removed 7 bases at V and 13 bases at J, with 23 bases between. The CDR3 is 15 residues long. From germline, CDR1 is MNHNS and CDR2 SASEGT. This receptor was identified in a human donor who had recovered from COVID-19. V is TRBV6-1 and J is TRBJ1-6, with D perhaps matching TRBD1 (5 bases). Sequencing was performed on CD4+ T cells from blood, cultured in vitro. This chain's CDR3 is CASIMTGTGWVPLHF. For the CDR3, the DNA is TGTGCCAGCATCATGACGGGGACCGGCTGGGTGCCCCTCCACTTT.